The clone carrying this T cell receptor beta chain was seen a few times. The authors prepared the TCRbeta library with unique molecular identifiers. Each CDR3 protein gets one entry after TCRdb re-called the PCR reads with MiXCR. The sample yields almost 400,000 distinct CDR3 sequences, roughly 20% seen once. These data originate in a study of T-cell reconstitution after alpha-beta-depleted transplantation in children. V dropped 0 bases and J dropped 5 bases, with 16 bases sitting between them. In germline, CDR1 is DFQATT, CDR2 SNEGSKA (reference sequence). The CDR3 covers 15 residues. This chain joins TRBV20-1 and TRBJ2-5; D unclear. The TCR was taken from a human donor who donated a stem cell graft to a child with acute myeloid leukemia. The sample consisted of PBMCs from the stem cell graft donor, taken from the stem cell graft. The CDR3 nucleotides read TGCAGTGCTAGAGACGGCGCTGAGTCAATGGAGACCCAGTACTTC. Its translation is CSARDGAESMETQYF.